The rows below give T cell receptor beta chains drawn from one sample of a study of post-analysis software for immune sequencing data. TCRdb fed the PCR reads into MiXCR, producing one record per CDR3 protein. The sample holds 650,000 to 900,000 distinct CDR3 sequences, about 43% seen once. Sequences were obtained from blood. All receptors come from a girl between 5 and 17 years old with multiple sclerosis. Both conserved end residues are part of each CDR3. Not every row has a clone size; where given, it reads once, few, many or a size class.

TRBJ2-3 | - | TRBV10-2 | CASSEGTGATDTQYF
TRBJ1-5 | - | TRBV6-1 | CAKRGGNQPQHF
TRBJ1-1 | - | TRBV7-8 | CASSGDTTEAFF
TRBJ1-3 | - | TRBV6-1 | CASSLRRGSSSGNTIYF
TRBJ2-7 | few | TRBV29-1 | CSVEEAGGNSYEQYF
TRBJ2-7 | once | TRBV29-1 | CSVETWTGAYNEQYF
TRBJ2-1 | - | TRBV2 | CASSAPGQVLDNEQFF
TRBJ1-1 | - | TRBV13 | CASSSMGAGFTEAFF
TRBJ2-2 | few | TRBV7-2 | CASSQRTGTRTGELFF
TRBJ2-3 | few | TRBV7-9 | CASSPQLAEHRDTQYF
TRBJ2-1 | - | TRBV3-1 | CASSQVSSGRKQFF
TRBJ2-5 | - | TRBV2 | CASSEARLAGQETQYF
TRBJ1-4 | few | TRBV5-5 | CASSSLGQARGEKLFF
TRBJ1-5 | few | TRBV7-9 | CASSLGGQTQHF
- | - | TRBV4-3 | CASSQDWTGGYEQYF
TRBJ2-1 | - | TRBV7-9 | CASSPSTPSGYNEQFF
TRBJ2-7 | few | TRBV20-1 | CSAPSYRSSYEQYF
TRBJ1-5 | - | TRBV6-2/TRBV6-3 | CASSYSNGNQPQHF
TRBJ2-3 | - | TRBV7-9 | CASSIGTGDTDTQYF
TRBJ2-5 | - | TRBV20-1 | CSARAWQQETQYF
TRBJ1-2 | once | TRBV18 | CASSPMGFEGYTF
TRBJ2-7 | few | TRBV20-1 | CSAMDGRAYYEQYF
TRBJ2-5 | few | TRBV24-1 | CATSDPRLATSAEQYF
TRBJ2-1 | few | TRBV3-1 | CASSPGTGFGFF
TRBJ2-3 | few | TRBV5-1 | CASSRTGESDTQYF
TRBJ2-3 | - | TRBV5-1 | CASSPNRETDTQYF